One sample yielded the 21 T cell receptor beta chains listed below, sequenced in a study of blood T cells in healthy people across ages. It was with a sample-barcoded 5' primer and a J-beta primer mix that a second PCR of roughly 7 to 12 cycles was run. TCRdb redid the calling of the 5' RACE reads with MiXCR, one entry per CDR3 protein. This sample has 550,000 to 800,000 distinct CDR3 sequences; about a third occur once, and the top ten carry approximately 15%. The material sequenced was blood. The receptors originated from a woman aged 80 or over in good health.

This clonotype was observed many times. The chain employs TRBV24-1 and TRBJ2-3; 10 positions match TRBD1. The junction had 1 base not matched to a gene; V was cut back by 3 bases and J by 2 bases. This CDR3 is built from 15 residues. Germline V lookup: CDR1 KGHDR, CDR2 SFDVKD. CDR3 nucleotide sequence: TGTGCCACCAGTGATGACAGGGGGCTCACAGATACGCAGTATTTT. Protein: CATSDDRGLTDTQYF.

As concerns this clonotype: This may be a read error, as it is one base from a much larger clone. The chain combines TRBV7-6 with TRBJ2-5; 8 bases are shared with TRBD2. Germline loops: CDR1 SGHVS, CDR2 FNYEAQ. This CDR3 is 14 amino acids long. V shed 2 bases, J shed 6 bases, and the junction held 5 bases outside the gene matches. The CDR3 sequence: CASSLSGGGKTQYF. The DNA of the CDR3 is TGTGCCAGCAGCTTATCGGGGGGGGGCAAGACCCAGTACTTC.

This clonotype has ten or more counts. The J gene is TRBJ2-5, the V gene TRBV27, with 8 nucleotides matching TRBD1. V gave up 1 base and J gave up 4 bases; unmatched junction bases: 5. The V gene's germline CDR1 is MNHEY and CDR2 SMNVEV (reference sequence). The CDR3 totals 15 residues. The CDR3 loop is CASSLYGQGAETQYF. The CDR3 DNA is TGTGCCAGCAGTTTATACGGGCAGGGGGCAGAGACCCAGTACTTC.

The rearrangement joins TRBV25-1 to TRBJ2-5; TRBD2 matches 7 bases. Unmatched junction bases numbered 12, after V lost 6 bases and J lost 5 bases. Germline V gene lookup returns CDR1 MGHDK and CDR2 SYGVNS. The CDR3 loop spans 15 amino acids. CDR3 amino acids: CASSVSLGGSETQYF. As DNA, the CDR3 is TGTGCCAGCAGCGTGAGCCTGGGGGGGTCGGAGACCCAGTACTTC.

The V and J genes are TRBV6-6 and TRBJ1-2; no firm D call. The CDR3 is 14 amino acids. The germline CDR1 and CDR2 sequences are MNHNY and SVGAGI (reference sequence). The ends were cut back, 5 bases at V and 0 bases at J, with 10 bases in the middle. CDR3 region: CASSDGPTNYGYTF. For the CDR3, the DNA is TGTGCCAGCAGTGATGGGCCTACTAACTATGGCTACACCTTC.

This clonotype was seen at least ten times. This chain uses TRBV28 with TRBJ2-7; D is unclear. This CDR3 has 14 residues. V was shortened by 7 bases and J by 0 bases, with 13 bases between the two germline ends. Germline lookup yields CDR1 MDHEN and CDR2 SYDVKM. CDR3 DNA: TGTGCCAGCAAACGCCAGATGAGCTCCTACGAGCAGTACTTC. It codes for CASKRQMSSYEQYF.

This clonotype was seen a handful of times. The chain has TRBV20-1 and TRBJ1-5; D gene unclear. Germline CDR1 DFQATT, CDR2 SNEGSKA (reference sequence). This CDR3 has 16 amino acids. V dropped 0 bases and J dropped 4 bases, with 16 bases sitting between them. The CDR3 region is CSARDSRRAENQPQHF. The DNA of the CDR3 is TGCAGTGCTAGAGATAGTCGGAGGGCCGAGAATCAGCCCCAGCATTTT.

This clonotype has ten or more counts. This chain links TRBV5-1 with TRBJ1-5; 8 bases are shared with TRBD1. Germline CDR1 is SGHRS and CDR2 is YFSETQ. V was clipped by 2 bases and J by 6 bases; unmatched bases: 7. The CDR3 spans 15 residues. The CDR3 region has the DNA TGCGCCAGCAGCTTAGATGGACAGGGAGGTCAGCCCCAGCATTTT. It specifies CASSLDGQGGQPQHF.

The rearrangement links TRBV28 to TRBJ1-1, with D perhaps TRBD1 (5 bases). V was pared by 7 bases and J by 3 bases, with 15 bases between. In germline, CDR1 is MDHEN, CDR2 SYDVKM. The CDR3 has 14 residues. The CDR3 here is CASTPWGGYTEAFF. The CDR3 nucleotides read TGTGCCAGCACCCCGTGGGGGGGGTACACTGAAGCTTTCTTT.

This chain connects TRBV5-1 to TRBJ1-2, with 9 bases identical to TRBD1. V lost 0 bases, J lost 6 bases, and 6 bases stayed unmatched. Germline lookup yields CDR1 SGHRS and CDR2 YFSETQ. The CDR3 has 15 residues. CDR3 sequence (DNA): TGCGCCAGCAGCTTGGAGGGGACAGGGAACCATGGCTACACCTTC. Its translation: CASSLEGTGNHGYTF.

The rearrangement joins TRBV20-1 to TRBJ2-3; possibly TRBD2 for D (6 bases). Trimming left V 4 bases short and J 2 bases short, with 16 bases between. The CDR3 is 15 residues long. From germline, CDR1 is DFQATT and CDR2 SNEGSKA (reference sequence). The CDR3 DNA reads as TGCAGTGCTAAAGGAGGGGCGCACCCCACAGATACGCAGTATTTT. Its translation: CSAKGGAHPTDTQYF.

This clonotype was picked up one time. The chain combines TRBV20-1 with TRBJ2-7, with 8 bases matching TRBD1. The germline gives CDR1 DFQATT, CDR2 SNEGSKA (reference sequence). The ends lost 1 base at V and 3 bases at J; junction bases unmatched: 2. The CDR3 has 13 residues. The CDR3, as DNA: TGCAGTGCTAGAGCGGACAGGGACTACGAGCAGTACTTC. As protein: CSARADRDYEQYF.

This clonotype has just a few counts. It may be a read error: a sequence one base away is much more abundant. J is TRBJ1-5 and V is TRBV6-6; TRBD1 agrees at 8 bases. Per the germline V gene, CDR1 is MNHNY and CDR2 is SVGAGI (reference sequence). The CDR3 is 15 residues long. CDR3: CASSYGQGGNRPQHF. For the CDR3, the DNA is TGTGCCAGCAGTTACGGACAGGGAGGCAATCGGCCCCAGCATTTT.

The chain is built from TRBV28 and TRBJ2-7, with D possibly called TRBD1 or TRBD2 (6 bases each). Germline V lookup: CDR1 MDHEN, CDR2 SYDVKM. The germline V and J ends were trimmed by 3 bases and 0 bases, with 12 bases remaining between them. The CDR3 is 15 residues long. CDR3 region: CASSLTGLYSYEQYF. The CDR3 region has the DNA TGTGCCAGCAGTTTGACAGGACTATACTCCTACGAGCAGTACTTC.

This clonotype was seen just once. The chain employs TRBV20-1 and TRBJ2-1; D may be TRBD2 (5 bases). V was cut by 4 bases and J by 10 bases, with 29 bases left in between. Germline CDR1 is DFQATT and CDR2 is SNEGSKA (reference sequence). The CDR3 has 17 amino acids. CDR3 coding DNA: TGCAGTGCTACGGCGGAAGGAGCGGTCCACAGATCGAACGAGCAGTTCTTC. Protein sequence: CSATAEGAVHRSNEQFF.

This clonotype has at least ten counts. CDR3 nucleotide sequence: TGCAGTGCTAGAGATTCTCAGGCCCAAAGGTACGAGCAGTACTTC. Its protein product is CSARDSQAQRYEQYF. V and J are TRBV20-1 and TRBJ2-7; D call uncertain. Trimming removed 0 bases from V and 4 bases from J, with 16 bases in between. The germline V gene encodes CDR1 DFQATT and CDR2 SNEGSKA (reference sequence). The CDR3 is made up of 15 amino acids.

This clonotype showed up just once. The J gene is TRBJ2-3, the V gene TRBV20-1, with 8 nucleotides matching TRBD2. The germline CDR1 and CDR2 sequences are DFQATT and SNEGSKA (reference sequence). The CDR3 covers 16 residues. J gave up 4 bases and V 0 bases, and 9 bases lay outside the gene matches. For the CDR3, the DNA is TGCAGTGCTAGAGAATGGACTAGCAGGAGATCAGATACGCAGTATTTT. Amino acids: CSAREWTSRRSDTQYF.

This clonotype was observed at least ten times. The chain recombines TRBV20-1 with TRBJ2-5, with D perhaps TRBD1 (5 bases). The V end was cut by 2 bases, the J end by 4 bases, with 14 bases between. Germline V lookup: CDR1 DFQATT, CDR2 SNEGSKA (reference sequence). This CDR3 comprises 14 residues. The CDR3: CSARRTATAETQYF. CDR3 in DNA: TGCAGTGCTAGACGGACGGCGACAGCAGAGACCCAGTACTTC.

Comments on this clonotype: A clone one base away is much larger, so this may be a read error. The rearrangement links TRBV20-1 to TRBJ2-7; 8 nucleotides line up with TRBD2. This CDR3 region has 12 residues. Germline CDR1 reads DFQATT; CDR2 reads SNEGSKA (reference sequence). CDR3 sequence (DNA): TGCAGGGCCCAGGCGGGGGGCCTAAGCCAGTACTTC. Its translation is CRAQAGGLSQYF.

V is TRBV28 and J is TRBJ2-1, with 12 bases lining up with TRBD2. The CDR3 is made up of 15 amino acids. Germline V gene data show CDR1 as MDHEN and CDR2 as SYDVKM. The ends lost 4 bases at V and 12 bases at J; junction bases unmatched: 10. The DNA of the CDR3 is TGTGCCAGCAGTTCCCTAGCGGGGGGGAACGTAGGGCAGTTCTTC. This translates into CASSSLAGGNVGQFF.

Comment on this clonotype: It may be a read error: a sequence one base away is much more abundant. The chain has TRBV2 and TRBJ2-5, with 7 bases lining up with TRBD2. This CDR3 contains 14 residues. Germline CDR1 is SNHLY and CDR2 is FYNNEI. The V segment lost 10 bases and the J segment 1 base; nucleotides outside the gene matches: 9. CDR3 in amino acids: CANNSGTTQETQYF. The CDR3 DNA reads as TGTGCCAACAACTCCGGGACTACCCAAGAGACCCAGTACTTC.